The sequence of this T cell receptor (beta chain) was determined in a study of T-cell reconstitution after alpha-beta-depleted transplantation in children. Germline-derived CDR1 and CDR2 are PRHDT and FYEKMQ (reference sequence). The V and J ends lost 7 bases and 1 base, in that order; junction bases with no gene match: 13. This CDR3 comprises 18 residues. Unique molecular identifiers were used in preparing the TCRbeta library. TCRdb ran MiXCR on the PCR reads and lists one entry per CDR3 protein. The sample lists nearly 550,000 distinct CDR3 sequences, about 16% seen once, with 3% to 3.5% in the top ten. Only a few counts were recorded for this clonotype.

Specimen: PBMCs from the stem cell graft donor, collected from the stem cell graft. This sequence joins TRBV13 and TRBJ2-2; 9 bases fit TRBD2. The TCR sequence derives from a human donor who donated a stem cell graft to a child with acute lymphoblastic leukemia. The CDR3 bases are TGTGCCAGCAAAGCAATCCGGAATAGCGGGGGGAACACCGGGGAGCTGTTTTTT. Translation gives CASKAIRNSGGNTGELFF.